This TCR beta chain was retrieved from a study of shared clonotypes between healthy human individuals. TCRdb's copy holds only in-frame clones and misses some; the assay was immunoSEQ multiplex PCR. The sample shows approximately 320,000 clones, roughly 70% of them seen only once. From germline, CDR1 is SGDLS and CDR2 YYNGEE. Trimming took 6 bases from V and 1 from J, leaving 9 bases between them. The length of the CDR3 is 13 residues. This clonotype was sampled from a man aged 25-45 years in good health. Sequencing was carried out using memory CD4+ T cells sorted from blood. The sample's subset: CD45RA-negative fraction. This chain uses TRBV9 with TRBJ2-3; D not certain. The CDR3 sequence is CASTRPGTDTQYF. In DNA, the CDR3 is TGTGCCAGCACTCGCCCGGGCACAGATACGCAGTATTTT.